This TCR beta chain was sequenced in a study of cytomegalovirus exposure and HLA in healthy donors (dated by TCRdb to about 2017). The study in broad terms: An earlier analysis of roughly 570 of the donors reported 276 Gb of sequence data and 117 million unique TCR beta sequences obtained from about 180 million T cells. To decide whether each TCR beta V gene segment behaved as functional or pseudogenic, an earlier analysis of some 540 of the donors relied on high-throughput TCR beta sequencing. Approximately 330 gigabases of sequencing data and around 85 million unique TCR sequences made up an early release that covered some 640 HLA-typed donors. The number of donors typed differed by locus, with about 629-630 for A, B, C, DRB1 and DQB1, roughly 550 for DQA1, some 570 for DPA1, and roughly 450 for DPB1. The later analysis used no new phenotypic data to find candidate immune exposures, relying instead on TCR beta sequences and their occurrence across donors. The study aimed to test whether cataloging public T cell receptors could reveal signatures of past pathogen exposure. A later genetic analysis took genome-wide SNP genotypes for about 55% of the 666 donors and used that subset as a discovery cohort. Class I and class II HLA loci were covered by the typing at four-digit resolution. To predict cytomegalovirus infection status, the study combined high-throughput TCR immunosequencing, statistical association of individual TCRs with disease status, and machine learning. To study patterns of TCR occurrence, a later analysis re-analyzed previously published TCR beta repertoires from 650 to 750 donors and added high-resolution HLA genotyping. Of the roughly 400 genotyped donors, 65% to 90% were placed in the genetic ancestry cluster associated with self-reported Caucasian donors. The T cell repertoires of 700 or so subjects were profiled by immunosequencing and related to cytomegalovirus serostatus. A separate validation cohort of roughly 110 different subjects was used in addition to the roughly 640-subject first cohort. On average, 235,054 unique TCR beta nucleotide sequences were sequenced per donor among some 430 genotyped donors of the cohort, with roughly a sixth of those sequences being non-productive. Alongside the repertoire data, information on donor age, sex, ethnicity and CMV serostatus was compiled. All discovery cohort repertoires had been generated using a single sequencing platform. Because of strong linkage in the cohort, a handful of DR-DQ haplotypes were treated as single units for association and clustering. What the research found in general, with its limitations: An earlier analysis of approximately 570 of the donors showed that most TCR beta V segments appeared in productive rearrangements either about 87% or about 30% of the time, which broadly matched IMGT annotations. The classifier was reported to diagnose cytomegalovirus status with high specificity and sensitivity in both the original and validation cohorts. A later analysis associated about 16,000 TCR beta sequences with specific HLA alleles at a false discovery rate of 0.05. The earlier analysis of about 600 of the donors excluded over 15 rarely observed V segments, including chromosome 9 orphons, because counts were too low. The study listed 164 TCR beta chains as associated with cytomegalovirus. According to a later genetic analysis, donors in an Asian-associated ancestry cluster had fewer N-insertions in productive TCRs than the approximately 700-donor mean. HLA typing was unavailable for some donors at each locus, so association tests used only the typed subset. According to a later analysis, TCR association rates differed among HLA loci, with DRB1 alleles showing the most associated TCRs and HLA-C alleles showing the fewest. Because the 87-base-pair reads could not distinguish some IMGT-functional V segments, including TRBV6-2 and TRBV6-3, those segments were excluded. The sequencing pipeline was judged likely to have produced a cluster of highly shared sequence variants as a technical artifact. Most TCR sequences were seen in very few donors, while some public TCRs were found in many individuals. In this cohort, only TCR beta chains were sequenced, and detectable features were limited by the absence of alpha or paired-chain data. A later analysis found that most CMV-associated TCR beta chains appeared HLA-restricted, with HLA associations seemingly driven largely by CMV exposure. A further reported finding was that TCR beta sequences accurately predicted the HLA-A and HLA-B alleles for most subjects in the first cohort. Immune exposure information for the cohort was limited to CMV serostatus. Strong co-occurrence of HLA alleles, especially DR and DQ, made assigning TCR associations to individual alleles difficult. According to a later analysis, parvovirus B19, influenza, CMV and Epstein-Barr virus appeared linked to several top co-occurrence clusters. Roughly uniform sequencing depth across donors was assumed in presence/absence analyses, although this assumption may not hold. The authors suggested that the approach could potentially be extended to other disease states and immunological phenotypes. Correlated functional status among segregating V segments might be attributable to linkage disequilibrium, but an unknown experimental factor could not be ruled out. A later genetic analysis associated a missense DCLRE1C variant with V-gene and J-gene trimming of TCR beta chains, and an independent cohort replicated the association. A few of the identified cytomegalovirus-associated TCR beta chains were confirmed in vitro to be specific for cytomegalovirus antigens. In a later analysis, HLA-associated TCR beta chains showed more clonal expansion and lower generation probabilities than non-associated chains that were equally common.

Worth noting for this clone: Its recognized antigen is unknown. Base qualities are not recorded, but no much larger clone differs from it by a single base.

The cohort was made up of about 670 healthy bone marrow donors. At the time of sampling, every cohort member was nominally healthy, though immune exposures that went unrecorded were likely present. The donor was CMV seronegative and was included in the group of hundreds of seronegative cohort members. A peripheral blood sample was provided by each donor, and peripheral blood mononuclear cells were used for TCR beta sequencing. Genomic DNA was extracted from the blood cell samples with the Qiagen DNeasy Blood Extraction Kit. The library was built by means of the immunoSEQ multiplex PCR assay. A mixture of 60 forward primers for TCR Vbeta segments and 13 reverse primers for TCR Jbeta segments was used in the multiplex PCR. Amplification of the CDR3 region of rearranged TCR beta genes was performed with a multiplex PCR assay on genomic DNA. Amplified TCR beta libraries were sequenced as 87-base-pair reads on the Illumina HiSeq System. From the authors' description of their analysis: A later analysis tallied some 79 million unique TCR beta chains across the approximately 670 repertoires, and about 10 million of those chains were shared by two or more donors. To remove PCR and sequencing errors, raw reads were error-corrected and collapsed into unique sequences using a nearest-neighbor algorithm that merged closely related sequences. To assign V, D and J gene segments, CDR3 sequences were aligned to IMGT reference sequences. Each retained sequence needed at least a six-nucleotide match to both a V gene segment and a J gene segment. A rearrangement counted as productive if the CDR3 had no stop codons and remained in frame with V and J, and every other rearrangement counted as non-productive. Following IMGT convention, CDR3 was defined as the stretch from the second conserved V-encoded cysteine to the conserved J-encoded phenylalanine. The earlier analysis of some 600 of the donors excluded sequences that lacked an unambiguous match to a single V gene segment. An earlier analysis of 587 of the donors classified V segments as functional when productive rearrangements were above 56.7% and as segregating when the standard deviation between donors was above 5%. To diagnose cytomegalovirus status from the catalog of TCR beta chain sequences, a statistical classification framework was built. V and J gene assignment, in a later analysis, came from comparing TCR nucleotide sequences with IMGT/GENE-DB human TR gene sequences. A later analysis assigned CDR3 sequences and most-parsimonious VDJ recombination scenarios with the TCRdist pipeline. In a later analysis, every TCR beta chain was defined by the combination of its CDR3 amino acid sequence and its V-gene family, and reads without a unique V-gene family were dropped. In a later analysis, a few hundred highly shared, low-generation-probability nucleotide sequences were removed to address suspected cross-contamination and a sequencing artifact. In a later analysis, a clonal expansion index for each public chain was calculated from normalized within-repertoire ranks of inferred template counts. In a later analysis, generation probabilities were computed using a VDJ recombination model fitted to out-of-frame rearrangements, and the results were checked against IGoR. In a later analysis, hypergeometric tests were used to score TCR-TCR, TCR-HLA and TCR-CMV co-occurrence, with a repertoire-size bias correction applied to TCR pairs. A later analysis estimated false discovery rates by permuting HLA or CMV assignments 20 times. In a later analysis, co-occurring TCRs were grouped with DBSCAN, and TCRdist sequence similarity was added when clustering was performed within HLA-allele-positive subsets. Repertoires with fewer than 30,000 or more than 120,000 public chains were left out of co-occurrence clustering, as were several repertoires with anomalous nucleotide sharing. TCRdb took over this immuneACCESS table, retaining in-frame rearrangements with V and J assigned. Such tables are incomplete; in checked studies, under half of the missing clones stem from an unresolved V gene, and the remainder is unexplained. That table gives V, J and clone size, and the DNA gave D and trimming. For this sample there are 150,000 to 200,000 clones; 70% to 80% appear just once. Of the sample, approximately 1.4% falls within the top ten clones.

The CDR3 runs 12 amino acids, cysteine and phenylalanine included. Left in the record is the CDR3 DNA by itself, 36 bases read in frame from the first base. The V and J ends are trimmed by 7 bases and 2 bases, leaving 11 bases between them. For CDR1 and CDR2, the germline V gene (reference sequence) lists GTSNPN and SVGIG. Sequencing was done on a sample of PBMCs. This clonotype was sampled from a woman aged 50 to 60 in good health and CMV-seronegative. The chain employs TRBV30 and TRBJ1-2; the D gene remains uncertain. DNA sequence: TGTGCCTCTTTTACAGACAACTATGGCTACACCTTC. It encodes CASFTDNYGYTF.